These T cell receptor beta chains were read from a single sample in a study of beta chain features in type 1 diabetes. Using immunoSEQ multiplex PCR, the repertoire was profiled, and TCRdb retains in-frame clones only, with some absent. The sample yields 550,000 to 850,000 clones, 13% seen once. The specimen was naive CD4+ T cells from blood. These receptors originate from a man aged 18 to 30 with type 1 diabetes. CDR3s include the opening cysteine and the closing phenylalanine or tryptophan. The D gene is left open where the match is weak. Rows may omit the clone size; those that give it use once, few, many or a size class.

size	length	V	J	D	DNA	CDR3
NA	14	TRBV10-3	TRBJ2-3	TRBD2	TGTGCCATCAGTGTTGGCGGGGGGGCTGATACGCAGTATTTT	CAISVGGGADTQYF
few	13	TRBV29-1	TRBJ2-7	NA	TGCAGCGTTGAAGAACAAGTCTCCTACGAGCAGTACTTC	CSVEEQVSYEQYF
NA	14	TRBV7-6	TRBJ2-5	NA	TGTGCCAGCAGTCCCAGAGGGACCTCGGAGACCCAGTACTTC	CASSPRGTSETQYF
NA	16	TRBV5-1	TRBJ1-2	TRBD1	TGCGCCAGCTCACTCCCGGGACAGGGGTTTACGGATGGCTACACCTTC	CASSLPGQGFTDGYTF
NA	15	TRBV29-1	TRBJ2-3	TRBD1	TGCAGCGTCGCAGGGACAGCCGCCTCCACAGATACGCAGTATTTT	CSVAGTAASTDTQYF
NA	13	TRBV10-3	TRBJ1-1	NA	TGTGCCATCGGCCAGGGGAAGAACACTGAAGCTTTCTTT	CAIGQGKNTEAFF
few	11	TRBV30	TRBJ1-4	NA	TGTGCCTGGTCCCCGGGGGAAAAACTGTTTTTT	CAWSPGEKLFF
NA	13	TRBV2	TRBJ1-5	NA	TGTGCCAGCAGTGAGGACAGAAATCAGCCCCAGCATTTT	CASSEDRNQPQHF
NA	13	TRBV29-1	TRBJ1-2	NA	TGCAGCGTTGAAATCACTGCTAACTATGGCTACACCTTC	CSVEITANYGYTF
few	13	TRBV29-1	TRBJ2-7	TRBD1	TGCAGCGGGGCGACAGGGCCACCCTACGAGCAGTACTTC	CSGATGPPYEQYF
few	12	TRBV7-9	TRBJ1-2	NA	TGTGCCAGCAGCCCTTCCTCGCACGGCTACACCTTC	CASSPSSHGYTF
few	12	TRBV19	TRBJ2-5	NA	TGTGCCAGTAGTATATTGGGAGAGACCCAGTACTTC	CASSILGETQYF
few	13	TRBV2	TRBJ1-2	TRBD1	TGTGCCAGCCTGGGACAGCAAGTCTATGGCTACACCTTC	CASLGQQVYGYTF
few	14	TRBV4-1	TRBJ1-2	NA	TGCGCCAGCAGCCAGGGAACGGGCGCGGCGAGATGCACCTTC	CASSQGTGAARCTF
few	14	TRBV2	TRBJ1-2	NA	TGTGCCAGCAGTGATGGCGGGACACCCTATGGCTACACCTTC	CASSDGGTPYGYTF
NA	17	TRBV7-8	TRBJ1-3	NA	TGTGCCAGCAGCCGAGCTGGACAGACAAACTCTGGAAACACCATATATTTT	CASSRAGQTNSGNTIYF
NA	15	TRBV9	TRBJ2-1	TRBD2	TGTGCCAGCAGCGTAGAAGCGGGGGGGCTCAATGAGCAGTTCTTC	CASSVEAGGLNEQFF
NA	20	TRBV7-8	TRBJ2-5	NA	TGTGCCAGCAGCTTAGCGCGGGTTCGACAGGAGCCTCGAACCAAAGTTACCCAGTACTTC	CASSLARVRQEPRTKVTQYF
few	15	TRBV7-9	TRBJ2-1	NA	TGTGCCAGCAGACCTCGACAGGAGTCCTACAATGAGCAGTTCTTC	CASRPRQESYNEQFF
few	16	TRBV7-3	TRBJ2-1	TRBD2	TGTGCCAGCAGCCGGCGTAGCGGGGGTACCTACAATGAGCAGTTCTTC	CASSRRSGGTYNEQFF
NA	13	TRBV7-2	TRBJ1-6	NA	TGTGCCAGCAGCCCCAATGTGGTGGGACCCCTCCACTTT	CASSPNVVGPLHF
few	14	TRBV14	TRBJ1-1	NA	TGTGCCAGCAGCCAAGCCGCCGGAGGGACTGAAGCTTTCTTT	CASSQAAGGTEAFF
few	15	TRBV12-5	TRBJ2-3	TRBD2	TGTGCTAGTGGTTCGGGACTAGCGGGCACAGATACGCAGTATTTT	CASGSGLAGTDTQYF
NA	13	TRBV2	TRBJ2-3	NA	TGTGCCAGCAGTTTGGCGAGGACAGATACGCAGTATTTT	CASSLARTDTQYF
NA	13	TRBV30	TRBJ1-6	TRBD1	TGTGCCTGGACCGGGACAGGGAATTCACCCCTCCACTTT	CAWTGTGNSPLHF
NA	14	TRBV11-2	TRBJ2-2	NA	TGTGCCAGCAGCTTAGAGGTGAACACCGGGGAGCTGTTTTTT	CASSLEVNTGELFF
NA	16	TRBV11-2	TRBJ2-6	NA	TGTGCCAGCAGCTTAGATGTAGGTTCTGGGGCCAACGTCCTGACTTTC	CASSLDVGSGANVLTF
few	13	TRBV9	TRBJ2-7	NA	TGTGCCAGCAGCGTAGGGGGACTCAACGAGCAGTACTTC	CASSVGGLNEQYF
few	15	TRBV5-6	TRBJ2-7	NA	TGTGCCAGCAGCTTGAGGGGAACTAAGAACTACGAGCAGTACTTC	CASSLRGTKNYEQYF
NA	13	TRBV7-6	TRBJ2-7	NA	TGTGCCAGCAGCTCCCAGGTAGCAGGCCGGCAGTACTTC	CASSSQVAGRQYF
NA	15	TRBV5-1	TRBJ2-5	NA	TGCGCCAGCAGCCCCACGACAACGTCGGGAGAGACCCAGTACTTC	CASSPTTTSGETQYF
few	13	TRBV18	TRBJ2-1	TRBD1	TGTGCCAGCTCACGAGTGACAGGGAATGAGCAGTTCTTC	CASSRVTGNEQFF
NA	14	TRBV28	TRBJ2-3	NA	TGTGCCAGCGGATCCCCCCAGGAGGGAGATACGCAGTATTTT	CASGSPQEGDTQYF
NA	13	TRBV12-5	TRBJ2-7	NA	TGTGCTAGTGCCAGGGAAGGGGAACACGAGCAGTACTTC	CASAREGEHEQYF
NA	13	TRBV6-1	TRBJ1-1	NA	TGTGCCAGCAGTGGCGGGAGGAACACTGAAGCTTTCTTT	CASSGGRNTEAFF
NA	13	TRBV6-4	TRBJ1-1	NA	TGTGCCAGCAGACAGGGTATAAACACTGAAGCTTTCTTT	CASRQGINTEAFF
few	17	TRBV15	TRBJ2-6	NA	TGTGCCACCAGCAGATCCGGCGGAGGAACTGGGGCCAACGTCCTGACTTTC	CATSRSGGGTGANVLTF
few	13	TRBV5-4	TRBJ1-1	NA	TGTGCCAGCAGCTTGAGGGGGGGCACTGAAGCTTTCTTT	CASSLRGGTEAFF
NA	13	TRBV10-3	TRBJ1-2	TRBD1	TGTGCCATCGGGACAGGGTATGGCTATGGCTACACCTTC	CAIGTGYGYGYTF
NA	15	TRBV14	TRBJ1-3	NA	TGTGCCAGCAGCCTTCGGTGGGACTCTGGAAACACCATATATTTT	CASSLRWDSGNTIYF
NA	14	TRBV7-9	TRBJ2-1	NA	TGTGCCAGCAGCCTCTCTTCGGGGGACAATGAGCAGTTCTTC	CASSLSSGDNEQFF
NA	14	TRBV18	TRBJ1-1	NA	TGTGCCAGCTCACCACCGTCACTGAACACTGAAGCTTTCTTT	CASSPPSLNTEAFF
NA	13	TRBV2	TRBJ1-5	TRBD1	TGTGCCAGCCACCTGGACAGGGATCAGCCCCAGCATTTT	CASHLDRDQPQHF
few	14	TRBV25-1	TRBJ2-1	NA	TGTGCCAGCAGTGAACCGCGACTCTTTAATGAGCAGTTCTTC	CASSEPRLFNEQFF
few	12	TRBV2	TRBJ1-3	NA	TGTGCCAGCTCTCAGGAGGAAAACACCATATATTTT	CASSQEENTIYF
NA	13	TRBV11-3	TRBJ2-1	NA	TGTGCCAGCAGCTTAGGGGGCGCGGATGAGCAGTTCTTC	CASSLGGADEQFF
few	14	TRBV18	TRBJ1-2	NA	TGTGCCAGCTCACCACAGGGAGGGTCTTCTGGCTACACCTTC	CASSPQGGSSGYTF
few	15	TRBV30	TRBJ1-5	NA	TGTGCCTGGAGCCCCGGGACACCGAGCAATCAGCCCCAGCATTTT	CAWSPGTPSNQPQHF
NA	14	TRBV27	TRBJ2-7	TRBD1	TGTGCCAGCAGCCCAGACAGGGTCCCCTACGAGCAGTACTTC	CASSPDRVPYEQYF